This is a list of T cell receptor beta chains from one sample in a study of identifying expanded T cells in peripheral blood. TCRdb's table, derived via immunoSEQ multiplex PCR, lists solely in-frame clones and lacks some. The sample shows 50,000 to 60,000 clones, about four fifths of them seen only once. The sample was blood. The receptors were gathered from a person aged 18 to 75 in good health. Both conserved end residues are part of each CDR3. The D gene is left open where the match is weak.

D: TRBD2
J: TRBJ2-1
V: TRBV7-6
CDR3: CASSPRTSGGYNEQFF

D: .
J: TRBJ1-2
V: TRBV19
CDR3: CASSMGYAGYTF

D: .
J: TRBJ1-2
V: TRBV5-4
CDR3: CASSRTVEFYGYTF

D: .
J: TRBJ1-3
V: TRBV30
CDR3: CAWTPQGNTIYF

D: TRBD2
J: TRBJ2-3
V: TRBV4-2
CDR3: CASSQDGGGGFFDTQYF

D: TRBD2
J: TRBJ2-5
V: TRBV5-4
CDR3: CASSGLGWETQYF

D: .
J: TRBJ2-7
V: TRBV14
CDR3: CASSLLTTSEQYF

D: TRBD1
J: TRBJ2-6
V: TRBV2
CDR3: CASVLETGYSGANVLTF

D: .
J: TRBJ2-3
V: TRBV19
CDR3: CASSKSASTDTQYF

D: TRBD1
J: TRBJ2-3
V: TRBV10-2
CDR3: CASKGAGDTQYF

D: TRBD1
J: TRBJ1-2
V: TRBV27
CDR3: CASSSYDRGRNGYTF

D: .
J: TRBJ2-3
V: TRBV7-9
CDR3: CASTKGGRGTDTQYF

D: .
J: TRBJ2-5
V: TRBV7-8
CDR3: CASGDGTQYF

D: .
J: TRBJ1-2
V: TRBV28
CDR3: CASSRTDTGLGGYTF

D: TRBD1
J: TRBJ2-1
V: TRBV6-5
CDR3: CASSEPGGRNEQFF

D: .
J: TRBJ1-1
V: TRBV30
CDR3: CASWGGWKTEAFF

D: .
J: TRBJ2-3
V: TRBV2
CDR3: CASSGEAYTDTQYF

D: TRBD1
J: TRBJ1-1
V: TRBV25-1
CDR3: CASRQGDRVAFF

D: .
J: TRBJ2-2
V: TRBV14
CDR3: CASSQATGAGELFF

D: .
J: TRBJ1-2
V: TRBV5-4
CDR3: CASSPAGNPIYGYTF

D: .
J: TRBJ1-2
V: TRBV13
CDR3: CASSFGPAGPNYGYTF

D: TRBD1
J: TRBJ1-1
V: TRBV6-1
CDR3: CASSSGQGATEAFF

D: .
J: TRBJ1-1
V: TRBV5-1
CDR3: CASSLGRTPTEAFF

D: .
J: TRBJ2-6
V: TRBV18
CDR3: CASSPISGHPGSGANVLTF

D: TRBD1
J: TRBJ2-3
V: TRBV7-3
CDR3: CASSFSGGDTQYF

D: TRBD2
J: TRBJ2-1
V: TRBV7-2
CDR3: CASSTVAGGPLDEQFF

D: .
J: TRBJ1-5
V: TRBV19
CDR3: CASSTTLTGFNQPQHF

D: .
J: TRBJ1-1
V: TRBV5-1
CDR3: CASRPTVRGEAFF

D: .
J: TRBJ2-7
V: TRBV5-6
CDR3: CASSLTPGIYEQYF

D: TRBD1
J: TRBJ2-2
V: TRBV5-1
CDR3: CASSPAGGGELFF

D: TRBD1
J: TRBJ1-2
V: TRBV27
CDR3: CASSLTGGYGYTF

D: .
J: TRBJ1-2
V: TRBV28
CDR3: CASSFGGGYGYTF

D: .
J: TRBJ2-5
V: TRBV27
CDR3: CASRSGGRETQYF

D: TRBD2
J: TRBJ2-2
V: TRBV7-2
CDR3: CASKVAGANTGELFF

D: TRBD1
J: TRBJ2-3
V: TRBV11-3
CDR3: CASSLNRGTDTQYF

D: .
J: TRBJ1-5
V: TRBV30
CDR3: CAWSEGPWGNQPQHF

D: TRBD2
J: TRBJ2-5
V: TRBV11-2
CDR3: CASSLDRLAGGRQETQYF

D: TRBD1
J: TRBJ1-5
V: TRBV10-3
CDR3: CAISDPGQGDNQPQHF

D: TRBD2
J: TRBJ2-1
V: TRBV6-1
CDR3: CASRAGGPSYNEQFF

D: TRBD1
J: TRBJ2-2
V: TRBV30
CDR3: CAWTPGQGTGELFF

D: TRBD1
J: TRBJ2-2
V: TRBV7-9
CDR3: CASSLWTGGTTGELFF

D: TRBD1
J: TRBJ1-4
V: TRBV5-5
CDR3: CASSLSPGTGEEKLFF

D: TRBD2
J: TRBJ2-1
V: TRBV7-9
CDR3: CAGGQPGLATNEQFF

D: .
J: TRBJ1-1
V: TRBV5-4
CDR3: CASKGGPGNTEAFF

D: .
J: TRBJ1-2
V: TRBV6-5
CDR3: CASSPRGRGYGYTF

D: TRBD2
J: TRBJ2-5
V: TRBV7-2
CDR3: CASGKTVGLAGETQYF

D: .
J: TRBJ2-7
V: TRBV7-9
CDR3: CASSPQKSSYEQYF